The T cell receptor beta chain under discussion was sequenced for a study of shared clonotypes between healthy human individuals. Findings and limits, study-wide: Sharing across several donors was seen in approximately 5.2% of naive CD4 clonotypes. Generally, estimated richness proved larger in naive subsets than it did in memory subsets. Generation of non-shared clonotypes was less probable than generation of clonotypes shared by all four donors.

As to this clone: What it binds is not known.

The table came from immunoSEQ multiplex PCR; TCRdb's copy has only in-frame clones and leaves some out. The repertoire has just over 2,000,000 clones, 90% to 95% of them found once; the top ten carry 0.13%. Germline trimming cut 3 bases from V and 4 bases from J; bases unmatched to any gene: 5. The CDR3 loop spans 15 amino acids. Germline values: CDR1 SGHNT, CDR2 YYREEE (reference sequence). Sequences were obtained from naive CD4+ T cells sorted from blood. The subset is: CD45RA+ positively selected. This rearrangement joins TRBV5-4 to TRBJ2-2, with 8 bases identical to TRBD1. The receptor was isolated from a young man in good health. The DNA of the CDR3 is TGTGCCAGCAGCTCAAAAGGACAGGGCACCGGGGAGCTGTTTTTT. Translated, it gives CASSSKGQGTGELFF.